The rows below give T cell receptor beta chains drawn from one sample of a study of blood T cells in healthy people across ages. In TCRdb, the 5' RACE reads were re-called with MiXCR into one record per CDR3 protein. The table includes fewer than 950,000 distinct CDR3 sequences, about 34% detected once. The sequenced sample was blood. The origin of the receptors is a man aged 18 to 30 in good health. CDR3s include the opening cysteine and the closing phenylalanine or tryptophan. A D gene is named only where the DNA matches it firmly. Rows may omit the clone size; those that give it use once, few, many or a size class.

v_gene	len	d_gene	j_gene	abundance	CDR3aa	CDR3nt
TRBV12-3/TRBV12-4	16	TRBD1	TRBJ2-7	NA	CASSPDRGTIDYEQYF	TGTGCCAGCAGCCCCGACAGGGGAACGATCGACTACGAGCAGTACTTC
TRBV13	15	NA	TRBJ2-1	NA	CASTLGPTAEETQFF	TGTGCCAGCACCCTAGGGCCGACTGCCGAAGAGACCCAGTTCTTC
TRBV3-1	13	TRBD1	TRBJ1-1	few	CASSPTGGEGAFF	TGTGCCAGCAGCCCGACAGGGGGCGAGGGAGCTTTCTTT
TRBV25-1	15	NA	TRBJ1-3	once	CASSEVRGDGNTIYF	TGTGCCAGCAGTGAAGTACGGGGGGACGGAAACACCATATATTTT
TRBV4-1	15	NA	TRBJ1-5	many	CASSQDRALHQPQHF	TGCGCCAGCAGCCAAGACAGGGCCCTTCATCAGCCCCAGCATTTT
TRBV27	15	NA	TRBJ2-4	few	CASSLGGGPINIQYF	TGTGCCAGCAGTTTGGGAGGGGGGCCCATAAACATTCAGTACTTC
TRBV7-9	17	NA	TRBJ1-5	few	CASSLEGRQGFNQPQHF	TGTGCCAGCAGCTTAGAGGGCAGGCAGGGATTTAATCAGCCCCAGCATTTT
TRBV27	14	NA	TRBJ1-4	few	CASGTQGWYEKLFF	TGTGCCAGCGGAACCCAGGGGTGGTATGAAAAACTGTTTTTT
TRBV20-1	14	TRBD2	TRBJ2-5	few	CSARERGGGETQYF	TGCAGTGCTAGAGAGCGGGGGGGCGGAGAGACCCAGTACTTC
TRBV7-2	15	TRBD1	TRBJ2-4	many	CASSYYRGAKNIQYF	TGTGCCAGCAGCTACTACAGGGGCGCCAAAAACATTCAGTACTTC
TRBV4-1	16	NA	TRBJ2-1	few	CASSQEGAGSVNEQFF	TGCGCCAGCAGCCAAGAAGGCGCAGGGAGCGTCAATGAGCAGTTCTTC
TRBV12-3/TRBV12-4	21	NA	TRBJ2-1	once	CASSLAMGGRGKGSSYNGQFF	TGTGCCAGCAGTTTAGCCATGGGTGGCAGGGGAAAAGGTAGCTCCTACAATGGGCAGTTCTTC
TRBV20-1	16	TRBD1	TRBJ2-2	NA	CSARGPVDRGTGELFF	TGCAGTGCTAGGGGCCCCGTCGACAGGGGGACCGGGGAGCTGTTTTTT
TRBV2	14	NA	TRBJ1-5	NA	CASNMGSSNQPQHF	TGTGCCAGCAATATGGGATCGAGCAATCAGCCCCAGCATTTT
TRBV20-1	16	NA	TRBJ1-4	NA	CSARPTAQGSREKLFF	TGCAGTGCTAGACCGACTGCTCAGGGGTCCCGCGAAAAACTGTTTTTT
TRBV11-2	13	NA	TRBJ2-1	NA	CASRKVLYNEQFF	TGTGCCAGCAGAAAGGTGTTATACAATGAGCAGTTCTTC
TRBV20-1	15	TRBD2	TRBJ2-1	few	CSASSGGGRYNEQFF	TGCAGTGCTAGTAGCGGGGGGGGGCGTTACAATGAGCAGTTCTTC
TRBV4-3	15	TRBD1	TRBJ1-2	many	CASSQGGQGFGGYTF	TGCGCCAGCAGCCAAGGGGGACAGGGGTTCGGTGGCTACACCTTC
TRBV2	15	TRBD1	TRBJ2-5	NA	CASSEPGQGKETQYF	TGTGCCAGCAGTGAGCCGGGACAGGGCAAAGAGACCCAGTACTTC
TRBV20-1	17	TRBD1	TRBJ2-1	few	CSASRGYGTGLNNEQFF	TGCAGTGCTAGCAGAGGGTATGGGACAGGGTTGAACAATGAGCAGTTCTTC
TRBV7-2	12	NA	TRBJ2-3	NA	CASSPSHNTQYF	TGTGCCAGCAGCCCCTCCCATAATACGCAGTATTTT
TRBV7-2	12	TRBD2	TRBJ2-3	NA	CASSLGLAAQYF	TGTGCCAGCAGCTTGGGACTAGCGGCGCAGTATTTT
TRBV20-1	17	TRBD2	TRBJ2-5	NA	CSARVRVSGIYQETQYF	TGCAGTGCTAGAGTTCGGGTTAGCGGGATCTACCAAGAGACCCAGTACTTC
TRBV7-3	15	NA	TRBJ2-1	NA	CASSLGGGSNNEQFF	TGTGCCAGCAGCTTAGGTGGGGGGTCAAACAATGAGCAGTTCTTC
TRBV27	16	TRBD2	TRBJ2-1	few	CASSLFPSGFYNEQFF	TGTGCCAGCAGTTTATTTCCTAGCGGATTCTACAATGAGCAGTTCTTC
TRBV9	15	NA	TRBJ2-3	few	CASSFRDGNTDTQYF	TGTGCCAGCAGCTTCCGGGACGGCAACACAGATACGCAGTATTTT
TRBV6-2/TRBV6-3	14	TRBD2	TRBJ2-7	NA	CASTPGLSYNEQYF	TGTGCCAGCACCCCGGGACTATCCTACAATGAGCAGTACTTC
TRBV7-2	14	NA	TRBJ2-3	NA	CASSLEARTDTQYF	TGTGCCAGCAGCTTAGAGGCCAGAACAGATACGCAGTATTTT
TRBV20-1	12	TRBD1	TRBJ1-3	few	CSAKGTGIMGYF	TGCAGTGCAAAGGGGACAGGGATAATGGGATATTTT
TRBV7-9	14	NA	TRBJ2-3	NA	CASSAASGTDTQYF	TGTGCCAGCAGCGCGGCTAGCGGCACAGATACGCAGTATTTT
TRBV6-2/TRBV6-3	15	TRBD2	TRBJ2-3	few	CASRKAGVSTDTQYF	TGTGCCAGCAGGAAAGCGGGGGTCAGCACAGATACGCAGTATTTT
TRBV5-1	13	NA	TRBJ2-5	NA	CASYPTGKETQYF	TGCGCCAGTTACCCTACTGGGAAAGAGACCCAGTACTTC
TRBV28	17	TRBD2	TRBJ2-3	few	CASSPFPSGGDTDTQYF	TGTGCCAGCAGTCCATTTCCTAGCGGGGGAGACACAGATACGCAGTATTTT
TRBV10-3	15	TRBD2	TRBJ2-1	NA	CAISTSGGSYNEQFF	TGTGCCATCAGCACTAGCGGGGGGTCCTACAATGAGCAGTTCTTC
TRBV20-1	14	NA	TRBJ1-2	few	CSALPQRTLYGYTF	TGCAGTGCCCTCCCACAGCGGACCCTCTATGGCTACACCTTC
TRBV12-3/TRBV12-4	14	TRBD1	TRBJ2-1	NA	CASSLDRVTRKVFF	TGTGCCAGCAGCCTGGACAGGGTTACGCGAAAAGTGTTCTTC
TRBV25-1	13	TRBD1	TRBJ2-5	few	CASRTGTYNEQYF	TGTGCCAGCCGGACAGGGACTTACAATGAGCAGTACTTC
TRBV7-2	15	TRBD1	TRBJ1-2	few	CASSPLGGPAGGYTF	TGTGCCAGCAGCCCGCTAGGGGGCCCGGCGGGTGGCTACACCTTC
TRBV7-6	17	NA	TRBJ2-3	NA	CASSLIGGGPSTDTQYF	TGTGCCAGCAGCTTAATCGGCGGGGGCCCTAGCACAGATACGCAGTATTTT
TRBV7-2	14	NA	TRBJ1-4	few	CASSSNSLSEKLFF	TGTGCCAGCAGCTCTAACAGTCTTAGTGAAAAACTGTTTTTT
TRBV12-3/TRBV12-4	13	NA	TRBJ2-2	NA	CASSSYSTGELFF	TGTGCCAGCAGTTCTTACTCAACCGGGGAGCTGTTTTTT
TRBV12-3/TRBV12-4	15	NA	TRBJ1-5	few	CASSHGGGRNQPQHF	TGTGCCAGCAGCCATGGAGGGGGTCGCAATCAGCCCCAGCATTTT
TRBV6-5	21	TRBD2	TRBJ2-5	few	CASSYPGSGGINLPTQETQYF	TGTGCCAGCAGTTACCCAGGCAGCGGGGGGATAAATCTTCCTACCCAAGAGACCCAGTACTTC
TRBV29-1	12	NA	TRBJ1-3	NA	CSVELQGNTIYF	TGCAGCGTTGAGTTACAGGGAAACACCATATATTTT
TRBV7-2	16	NA	TRBJ2-1	many	CASSKMAGSSYNEQFF	TGTGCCAGCAGTAAGATGGCCGGGAGCTCCTACAATGAGCAGTTCTTC
TRBV7-7	15	TRBD1	TRBJ2-7	NA	CASSPGTGRYNEQYF	TGTGCTAGCAGCCCCGGGACAGGACGTTACAATGAGCAGTACTTC
TRBV20-1	14	NA	TRBJ2-3	many	CSARSGKVPDTQYF	TGCAGTGCTAGAAGCGGAAAGGTCCCAGATACGCAGTATTTT
TRBV20-1	14	TRBD2	TRBJ2-3	NA	CSARTSANTDTQYF	TGCAGTGCCAGAACTAGCGCCAACACAGATACGCAGTATTTT
TRBV20-1	12	NA	TRBJ2-6	NA	CSARTPGAELTF	TGCAGTGCTAGGACTCCTGGCGCGGAGCTGACTTTC
TRBV30	13	NA	TRBJ1-4	NA	CAWSVGLGEKLFF	TGTGCCTGGAGTGTTGGTTTGGGGGAAAAACTGTTTTTT
TRBV20-1	15	TRBD2	TRBJ2-1	many	CSAREDSGGYNEQFF	TGCAGTGCTAGGGAAGATAGCGGGGGCTACAATGAGCAGTTCTTC